Listed below are T cell receptor beta chains from one sample, sequenced in a study of human T cells and chemical hapten exposure. From the RACE reads, TCRdb called clonotypes with MiXCR, one entry per CDR3 protein. The table lists about 120,000 distinct CDR3 sequences, approximately 15% of them singletons. Sequenced here: whole blood, sampled in connection with sensitization to the hapten diphenylcyclopropenone (DPC). All receptors derive from a woman aged 18-35 years with alopecia areata. Some clones in this sample may be carry-over from other donors' samples. The CDR3 runs from the conserved cysteine through the conserved F or W. The D gene is left open where the match is weak. Size tells how often a clone was seen (once, few, many) or the class of an expanded clone, and some rows leave it out.

many,NA,TRBJ2-1,13,TRBV6-2/TRBV6-3,CASRNLTYNEQFF,TGTGCCAGCAGAAACCTAACCTACAATGAGCAGTTCTTC
few,NA,TRBJ2-1,15,TRBV3-1,CASSQESQGLVAQFF,TGTGCCAGCAGCCAAGAGAGTCAGGGGTTGGTGGCGCAGTTCTTC
few,NA,TRBJ2-5,15,TRBV21-1,CASSKARSAQETQYF,TGTGCCAGCAGCAAAGCGAGGAGCGCCCAAGAGACCCAGTACTTC
few,NA,TRBJ1-4,16,TRBV7-6,CASSLGGGNLNEKLFF,TGTGCCAGCAGCTTAGGGGGAGGGAACCTTAATGAAAAACTGTTTTTT
many,TRBD1,TRBJ1-5,15,TRBV12-3/TRBV12-4,CASSLSRGGGQPQHF,TGTGCCAGCAGTTTAAGCAGAGGGGGCGGGCAGCCCCAGCATTTT
NA,NA,TRBJ2-3,15,TRBV20-1,CSARVPGARTDTQYF,TGCAGTGCTAGAGTTCCGGGGGCCCGCACAGATACGCAGTATTTT
NA,NA,TRBJ2-7,13,TRBV13,CASSKGGRDEQYF,TGTGCCAGCAGCAAAGGGGGGCGGGACGAGCAGTACTTC
NA,NA,TRBJ2-3,14,TRBV9,CASSAEALADTQYF,TGTGCCAGCAGCGCCGAGGCGTTAGCGGATACGCAGTATTTT
few,NA,TRBJ2-7,13,TRBV7-9,CASSLVSGHEQYF,TGTGCCAGCAGCTTAGTCTCAGGGCACGAGCAGTACTTC
many,NA,TRBJ1-6,14,TRBV19,CASSIPGRYSPLHF,TGTGCCAGTAGTATTCCAGGGAGATATTCACCCCTCCACTTT
NA,TRBD1,TRBJ1-5,15,TRBV12-3/TRBV12-4,CASSWGGQDLEPQHF,TGTGCCAGCAGTTGGGGAGGACAGGACTTGGAGCCCCAGCATTTT
many,TRBD1,TRBJ1-2,14,TRBV12-3/TRBV12-4,CASSMTGRDYGYTF,TGTGCCAGCAGTATGACAGGGAGGGACTATGGCTACACCTTC
few,TRBD1,TRBJ2-5,11,TRBV20-1,CSADRAETQYF,TGCAGTGCTGACAGGGCAGAGACCCAGTACTTC
many,NA,TRBJ2-7,18,TRBV6-2/TRBV6-3,CASNQEWHPGIGSYEQYF,TGTGCCAGCAACCAAGAATGGCACCCAGGGATCGGTTCCTACGAGCAGTACTTC
many,TRBD2,TRBJ2-3,14,TRBV7-2,CASLAGGQIDTQYF,TGTGCCAGCTTAGCGGGGGGGCAAATAGATACGCAGTATTTT
few,NA,TRBJ2-7,13,TRBV7-2,CASSLRQGYEQYF,TGTGCCAGCAGCTTACGGCAGGGGTACGAGCAGTACTTC
few,TRBD1,TRBJ1-3,17,TRBV7-2,CASSSLGQGAKGNTIYF,TGTGCCAGCAGCTCACTCGGACAGGGGGCGAAAGGAAACACCATATATTTT
NA,TRBD1,TRBJ1-6,15,TRBV9,CASSVMDRGNSPLHF,TGTGCCAGCAGCGTAATGGACAGGGGAAATTCACCCCTCCACTTT
many,TRBD1,TRBJ2-3,15,TRBV7-9,CASRVYRGQTDTQYF,TGTGCCAGCAGAGTTTACAGGGGGCAGACAGATACGCAGTATTTT
many,NA,TRBJ1-5,15,TRBV4-3,CASSQEGGYGQPQHF,TGCGCCAGCAGCCAAGAAGGGGGTTATGGACAGCCCCAGCATTTT
NA,TRBD1,TRBJ1-2,15,TRBV9,CASSVTGQGNYGYTF,TGTGCCAGCAGCGTAACCGGACAGGGGAACTATGGCTACACCTTC
many,NA,TRBJ1-2,9,TRBV20-1,CSANYGYTF,TGCAGTGCCAACTATGGCTACACCTTC
many,NA,TRBJ2-7,10,TRBV10-2,CASYRDEQYF,TGCGCTTCGTACCGGGACGAGCAGTACTTC
NA,TRBD1,TRBJ1-6,21,TRBV11-2,CASSSGSLFNRDRVNNSPLHF,TGTGCCAGCAGCTCTGGTAGCCTCTTCAACCGGGACAGGGTGAATAATTCACCCCTCCACTTT
many,NA,TRBJ1-1,15,TRBV7-6,CASSLAGTPNTEAFF,TGTGCCAGCAGCTTAGCAGGGACCCCGAACACTGAAGCTTTCTTT
many,NA,TRBJ1-2,14,TRBV6-4,CASSDSSRSYGYTF,TGTGCCAGCAGTGACTCATCCCGGAGCTATGGCTACACCTTC
few,TRBD2,TRBJ2-4,17,TRBV28,CASSLTSGGLAKNIQYF,TGTGCCAGCAGTCTGACTAGCGGGGGGCTAGCCAAAAACATTCAGTACTTC
few,NA,TRBJ1-3,14,TRBV29-1,CSAQHKSSGNTIYF,TGCAGCGCCCAACACAAGAGCTCTGGAAACACCATATATTTT
few,NA,TRBJ1-4,13,TRBV7-8,CASSPTGIAGMFF,TGTGCCAGCAGCCCTACGGGGATCGCGGGGATGTTTTTT
NA,NA,TRBJ2-3,16,TRBV7-2,CASSFFGVGGTDTQYF,TGTGCCAGCAGCTTTTTCGGGGTCGGGGGCACAGATACGCAGTATTTT
NA,TRBD1,TRBJ1-1,12,TRBV3-1,CASSRGTVEAFF,TGTGCCAGCAGCCGCGGGACAGTTGAAGCTTTCTTT
few,NA,TRBJ2-2,14,TRBV5-6,CASSLDGDTGELFF,TGTGCCAGCAGCTTGGACGGAGACACCGGGGAGCTGTTTTTT
NA,NA,TRBJ2-7,16,TRBV5-1,CASSLEGRALSYEQYF,TGCGCCAGCAGCTTGGAGGGCAGGGCACTCTCCTACGAGCAGTACTTC
NA,NA,TRBJ1-1,15,TRBV20-1,CSARRGGRWDTEAFF,TGCAGTGCCCGCCGTGGGGGGCGTTGGGACACTGAAGCTTTCTTT
NA,NA,TRBJ1-4,13,TRBV28,CASRQGGLEKLFF,TGTGCCAGCAGACAGGGAGGCCTAGAAAAACTGTTTTTT
NA,TRBD1,TRBJ2-6,15,TRBV2,CASSGDRAGANVLTF,TGTGCCAGCAGTGGGGACAGGGCTGGGGCCAACGTCCTGACTTTC
few,NA,TRBJ2-1,14,TRBV11-3,CASSSGSSYNEQFF,TGTGCCAGCAGCTCGGGAAGCTCCTACAATGAGCAGTTCTTC
few,NA,TRBJ1-1,14,TRBV6-2/TRBV6-3,CASRIQNMNTEAFF,TGTGCCAGCAGGATTCAGAACATGAACACTGAAGCTTTCTTT
few,NA,TRBJ1-5,18,TRBV7-2,CASSLVSSVASPSQPQHF,TGTGCCAGCAGCTTAGTGTCTTCTGTGGCAAGCCCTTCCCAGCCCCAGCATTTT
few,NA,TRBJ1-1,16,TRBV11-1,CASSFRSPVQGTEAFF,TGTGCCAGCAGCTTCCGGTCCCCCGTGCAGGGGACTGAAGCTTTCTTT
few,TRBD2,TRBJ2-3,13,TRBV7-2,CASSYDRGTSVDF,TGTGCCAGCAGCTACGATCGGGGGACTAGCGTGGATTTT
few,NA,TRBJ1-4,16,TRBV5-1,CASSARGGASDEKLFF,TGCGCCAGCAGCGCCCGCGGCGGGGCTTCGGATGAAAAACTGTTTTTT
NA,TRBD1,TRBJ2-3,17,TRBV7-2,CASSSSGQRGQGDTQYF,TGTGCCAGCAGCTCTTCCGGGCAGAGGGGGCAGGGAGATACGCAGTATTTT
NA,NA,TRBJ2-3,15,TRBV6-5,CASSIRRDHTDTQYF,TGTGCCAGCAGTATACGCCGGGACCACACAGATACGCAGTATTTT
few,TRBD2,TRBJ2-1,14,TRBV6-4,CASSDSGGSLRMFF,TGTGCCAGCAGTGACAGCGGGGGGTCCCTCCGGATGTTCTTC
many,NA,TRBJ1-1,15,TRBV12-3/TRBV12-4,CASSFGSRRNTEAFF,TGTGCCAGCAGTTTCGGTTCCCGCAGGAACACTGAAGCTTTCTTT
NA,TRBD1,TRBJ2-2,19,TRBV18,CASSPNPSGQGANTGELFF,TGTGCCAGCTCACCAAACCCCAGTGGGCAGGGGGCAAACACCGGGGAGCTGTTTTTT
few,NA,TRBJ2-2,14,TRBV6-6,CASSYFQGTGELFF,TGTGCCAGCAGTTACTTTCAGGGAACCGGGGAGCTGTTTTTT
NA,NA,TRBJ2-1,15,TRBV19,CASSPRDTGLHEQFF,TGTGCCAGTAGCCCACGGGACACAGGCTTGCATGAGCAGTTCTTC
NA,NA,TRBJ1-6,14,TRBV7-9,CASSLSTYNSPLHF,TGTGCCAGCAGCTTGAGTACCTATAATTCACCCCTCCACTTT
once,NA,TRBJ2-3,14,TRBV10-2,CASPRIASTDTQYF,TGCGCCAGCCCGAGAATTGCTAGCACAGATACGCAGTATTTT
NA,NA,TRBJ1-1,13,TRBV27,CASRLGTGTEAFF,TGTGCCAGCAGACTGGGCACGGGAACTGAAGCTTTCTTT
many,TRBD2,TRBJ2-7,16,TRBV28,CASSPSSASGSREQYF,TGTGCCAGCAGTCCCAGTTCGGCTAGCGGGTCTAGAGAGCAGTACTTC
many,TRBD1,TRBJ1-5,16,TRBV6-2/TRBV6-3,CASSYYPWTGIQPQHF,TGTGCCAGCAGTTACTATCCGTGGACAGGGATTCAGCCCCAGCATTTT
few,NA,TRBJ2-2,12,TRBV29-1,CSVEEGGGELFF,TGCAGCGTGGAGGAGGGCGGCGGGGAGCTGTTTTTT
NA,NA,TRBJ1-1,16,TRBV4-2,CASSQVREGWDTEAFF,TGTGCCAGCAGCCAAGTGAGAGAGGGCTGGGACACTGAAGCTTTCTTT
NA,NA,TRBJ2-7,15,TRBV3-1,CASSQEPGPSYEQYF,TGTGCCAGCAGCCAAGAACCGGGCCCGTCCTACGAGCAGTACTTC